Listed here is a single T cell receptor (beta chain). The limits of the CDR3 on the DNA are not certain, so only TCRdb's listed CDR3 is given. At the DNA level, this CDR3 is encoded by other sequences in the same sample as well. This sample was included in a study of shared clonotypes between healthy human individuals. Germline V gene lookup returns CDR1 SNHLY and CDR2 FYNNEI. The CDR3 has 12 residues if both end residues are counted. Only in-frame clones appear in the TCRdb table, and some are missing; sequencing was by immunoSEQ multiplex PCR. The table lists 1,400,000 or so clones, approximately 98.5% of them singletons.

This sequence originates from a man aged 30 to 39 in good health. Sequencing input: naive CD4+ T cells sorted from blood. Regarding subset: CD45RA+ positively selected. This sequence joins TRBV2 and TRBJ2-3; TRBD2 reflects the table's D call only, with no check against the DNA. The CDR3 protein is CASSTSTDTQYF.